Only a few counts were recorded for the clone carrying this TCR beta chain. As yet, its antigen is unknown. The data belong to a study of regulatory T cells in long-lasting Graves disease. TCR beta libraries were built with iRepertoire HTBI primers and Arm-PCR of CDR3 regions. Original processing notes: Looking across samples, the authors found under 70 TRBV and 14 to 15 TRBJ segments. TCRdb reprocessed the multiplex PCR reads with MiXCR, giving one entry per CDR3 protein. The V and J calls follow TCRdb's processing rather than the paper's. The sample records 600,000 to 850,000 distinct CDR3 sequences, 25% to 35% being singletons. Points from the study as a whole: Persistent patients shared more public clonotypes (about 3,000) than newly diagnosed patients (approximately 1,000).

V gave up 1 base and J gave up 0 bases, with 12 bases separating them. This CDR3 comprises 16 residues. Germline values: CDR1 SGHTA, CDR2 FQGNSA. Time point noted: persistent/refractory GD, antithyroid drugs over 5 years with positive TRAb. PBMC RNA was the source of the TCR library. By American Thyroid Association guidelines, Graves' disease was diagnosed in the cohort. As collected, the peripheral blood samples measured around 9 milliliters each and went into EDTA tubes. This receptor was identified in a female donor with Graves disease. The sequenced sample was peripheral blood mononuclear cells (PBMCs), obtained when the disease was refractory, from a patient treated with antithyroid drugs. This chain links TRBV7-2 with TRBJ1-1; no clear D. The CDR3 DNA reads TGTGCCAGCAGCTTAGTCGTTCCCAGCATGAACACTGAAGCTTTCTTT. Amino acid sequence: CASSLVVPSMNTEAFF.